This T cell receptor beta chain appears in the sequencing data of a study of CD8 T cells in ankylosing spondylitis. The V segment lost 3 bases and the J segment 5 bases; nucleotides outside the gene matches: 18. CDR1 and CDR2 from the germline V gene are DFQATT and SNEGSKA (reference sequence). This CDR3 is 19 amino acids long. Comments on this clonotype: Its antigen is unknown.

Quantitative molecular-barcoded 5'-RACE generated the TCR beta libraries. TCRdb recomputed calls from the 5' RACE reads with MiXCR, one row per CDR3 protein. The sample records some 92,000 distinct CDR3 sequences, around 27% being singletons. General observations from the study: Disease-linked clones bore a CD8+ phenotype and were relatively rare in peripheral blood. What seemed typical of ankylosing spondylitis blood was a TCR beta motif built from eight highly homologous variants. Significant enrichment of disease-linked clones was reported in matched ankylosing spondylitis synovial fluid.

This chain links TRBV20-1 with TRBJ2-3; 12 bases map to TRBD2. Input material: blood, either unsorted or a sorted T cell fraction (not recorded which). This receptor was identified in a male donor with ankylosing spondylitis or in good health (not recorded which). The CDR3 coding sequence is TGCAGTGCTAGTATGCAGGGGACTAGCGGGCACTTAAAATTAGATACGCAGTATTTT. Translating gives CSASMQGTSGHLKLDTQYF.